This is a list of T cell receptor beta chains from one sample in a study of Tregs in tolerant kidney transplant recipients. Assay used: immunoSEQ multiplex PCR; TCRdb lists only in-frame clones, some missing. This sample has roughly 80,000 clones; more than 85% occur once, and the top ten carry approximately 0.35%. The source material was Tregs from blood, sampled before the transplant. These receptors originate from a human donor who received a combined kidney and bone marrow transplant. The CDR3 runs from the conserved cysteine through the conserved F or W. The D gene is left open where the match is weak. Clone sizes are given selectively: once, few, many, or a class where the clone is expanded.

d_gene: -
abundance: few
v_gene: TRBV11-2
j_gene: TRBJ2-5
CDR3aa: CASSLGLGRETQYF
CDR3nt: TGTGCCAGCAGCTTAGGGCTTGGTAGGGAGACCCAGTACTTC

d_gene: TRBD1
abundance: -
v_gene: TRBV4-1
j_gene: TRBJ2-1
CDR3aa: CASSQVGQGRMNEQFF
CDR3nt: TGCGCCAGCAGCCAAGTGGGACAGGGGAGGATGAATGAGCAGTTCTTC

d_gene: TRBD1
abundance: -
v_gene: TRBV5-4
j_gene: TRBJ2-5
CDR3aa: CASSFSGGQETQYF
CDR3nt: TGTGCCAGCAGCTTTTCAGGGGGCCAAGAGACCCAGTACTTC

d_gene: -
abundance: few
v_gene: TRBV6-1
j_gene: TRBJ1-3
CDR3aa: CASSEYFSGNTIYF
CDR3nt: TGTGCCAGCAGTGAGTACTTCTCTGGAAACACCATATATTTT

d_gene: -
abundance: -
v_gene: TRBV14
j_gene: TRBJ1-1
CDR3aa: CASSQGPVTWGAFF
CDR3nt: TGTGCCAGCAGCCAAGGACCGGTTACGTGGGGAGCTTTCTTT

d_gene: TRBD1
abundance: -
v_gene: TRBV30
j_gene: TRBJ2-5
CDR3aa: CAWTMTGRETQYF
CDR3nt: TGTGCCTGGACCATGACAGGGCGGGAGACCCAGTACTTC

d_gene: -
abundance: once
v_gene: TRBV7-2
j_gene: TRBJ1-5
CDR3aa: CASSERRTSNQPQHF
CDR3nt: TGTGCCAGCAGCGAGAGACGGACAAGCAATCAGCCCCAGCATTTT

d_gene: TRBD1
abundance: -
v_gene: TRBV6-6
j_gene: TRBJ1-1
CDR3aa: CVTSGRGPRNTEAFF
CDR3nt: TGTGTCACCAGCGGCAGGGGGCCAAGGAACACTGAAGCTTTCTTT

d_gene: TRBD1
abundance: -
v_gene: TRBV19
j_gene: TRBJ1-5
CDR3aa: CATRTGSGQPQHF
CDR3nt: TGTGCCACCCGGACAGGCAGTGGGCAGCCCCAGCATTTT

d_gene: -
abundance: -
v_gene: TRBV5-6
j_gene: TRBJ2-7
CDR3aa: CASSLEGGGPPTKQYF
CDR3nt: TGTGCCAGCAGCTTGGAGGGAGGCGGGCCGCCTACGAAGCAGTACTTC

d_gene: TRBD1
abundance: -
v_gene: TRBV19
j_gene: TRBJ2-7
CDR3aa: CATAETGSYEQYF
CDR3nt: TGTGCCACTGCTGAGACAGGGAGCTACGAGCAGTACTTC

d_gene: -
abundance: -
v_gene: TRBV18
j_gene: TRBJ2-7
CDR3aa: CASSPPGGYEQYF
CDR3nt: TGTGCCAGCTCACCGCCAGGGGGGTACGAGCAGTACTTC

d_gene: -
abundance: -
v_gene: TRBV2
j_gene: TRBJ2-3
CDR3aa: CASNEVASTDTQYF
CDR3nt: TGTGCCAGCAATGAGGTAGCGAGCACAGATACGCAGTATTTT

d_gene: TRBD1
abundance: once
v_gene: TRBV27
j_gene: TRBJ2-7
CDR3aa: CASSPYGQGVAYEQYF
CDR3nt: TGTGCCAGCAGTCCCTACGGACAGGGGGTCGCCTACGAGCAGTACTTC

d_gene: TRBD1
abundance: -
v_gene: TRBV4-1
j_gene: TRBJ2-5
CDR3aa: CASRETGKETQYF
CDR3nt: TGCGCCAGCAGGGAGACAGGGAAAGAGACCCAGTACTTC

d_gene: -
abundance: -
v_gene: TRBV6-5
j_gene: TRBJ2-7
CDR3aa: CASSYSRGAYEQYF
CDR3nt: TGTGCCAGCAGTTACTCGAGGGGAGCCTACGAGCAGTACTTC

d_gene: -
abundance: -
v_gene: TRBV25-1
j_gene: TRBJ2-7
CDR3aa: CASSEFGRAGEQYF
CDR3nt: TGTGCCAGCAGTGAATTTGGCAGGGCTGGCGAGCAGTACTTC

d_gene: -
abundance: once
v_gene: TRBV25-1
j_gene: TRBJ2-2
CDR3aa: CASSGAPGELFF
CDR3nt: TGTGCCAGCAGTGGGGCGCCCGGGGAGCTGTTTTTT

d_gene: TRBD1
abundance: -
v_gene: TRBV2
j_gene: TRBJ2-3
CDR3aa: CASSVSAGGTDTQYF
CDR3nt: TGTGCCAGCAGTGTTTCGGCAGGGGGAACAGATACGCAGTATTTT

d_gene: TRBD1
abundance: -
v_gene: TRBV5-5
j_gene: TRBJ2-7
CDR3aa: CASSFGRTGDYEQYF
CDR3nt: TGTGCCAGCAGCTTCGGACGGACAGGCGACTACGAGCAGTACTTC